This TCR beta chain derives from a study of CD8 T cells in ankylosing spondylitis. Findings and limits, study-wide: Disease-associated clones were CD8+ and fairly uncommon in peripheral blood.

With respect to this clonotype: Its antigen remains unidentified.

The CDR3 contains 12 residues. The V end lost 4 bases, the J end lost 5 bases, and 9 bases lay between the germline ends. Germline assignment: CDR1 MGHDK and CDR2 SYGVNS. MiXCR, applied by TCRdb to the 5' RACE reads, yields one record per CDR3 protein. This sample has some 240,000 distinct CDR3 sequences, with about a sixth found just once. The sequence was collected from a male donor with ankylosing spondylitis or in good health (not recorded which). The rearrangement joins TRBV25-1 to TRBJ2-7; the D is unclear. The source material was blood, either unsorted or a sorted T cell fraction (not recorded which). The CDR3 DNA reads TGTGCCAGCAGTGGGTGGGTGGACGAGCAGTACTTC. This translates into CASSGWVDEQYF.